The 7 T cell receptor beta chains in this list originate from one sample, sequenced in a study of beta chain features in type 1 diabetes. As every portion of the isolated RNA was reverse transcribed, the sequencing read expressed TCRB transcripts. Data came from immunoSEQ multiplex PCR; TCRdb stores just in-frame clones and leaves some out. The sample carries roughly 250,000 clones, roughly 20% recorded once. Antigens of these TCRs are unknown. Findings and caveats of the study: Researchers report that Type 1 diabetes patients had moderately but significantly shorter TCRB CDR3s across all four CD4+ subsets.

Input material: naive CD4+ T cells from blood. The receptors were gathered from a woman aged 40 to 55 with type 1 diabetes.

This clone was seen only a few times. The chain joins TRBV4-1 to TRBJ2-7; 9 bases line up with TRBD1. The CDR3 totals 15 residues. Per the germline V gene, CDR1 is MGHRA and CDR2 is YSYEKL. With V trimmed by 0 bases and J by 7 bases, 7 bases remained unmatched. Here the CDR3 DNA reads TGCGCCAGCAGCCAAGATGGGACAGGGACGAGGGAGCAGTACTTC. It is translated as CASSQDGTGTREQYF.

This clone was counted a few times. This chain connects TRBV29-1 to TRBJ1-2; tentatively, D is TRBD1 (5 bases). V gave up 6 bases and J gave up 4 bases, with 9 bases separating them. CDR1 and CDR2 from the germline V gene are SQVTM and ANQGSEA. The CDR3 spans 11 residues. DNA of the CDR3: TGCAGCGTGAGGCAGGGCTATGGCTACACCTTC. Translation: CSVRQGYGYTF.

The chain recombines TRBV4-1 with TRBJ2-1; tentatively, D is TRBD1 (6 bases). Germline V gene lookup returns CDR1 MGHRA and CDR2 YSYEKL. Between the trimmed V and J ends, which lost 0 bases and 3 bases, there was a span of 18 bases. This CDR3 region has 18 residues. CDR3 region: CASSQEGAAHPFYNEQFF. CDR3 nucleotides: TGCGCCAGCAGCCAAGAGGGGGCAGCGCACCCTTTCTACAATGAGCAGTTCTTC.

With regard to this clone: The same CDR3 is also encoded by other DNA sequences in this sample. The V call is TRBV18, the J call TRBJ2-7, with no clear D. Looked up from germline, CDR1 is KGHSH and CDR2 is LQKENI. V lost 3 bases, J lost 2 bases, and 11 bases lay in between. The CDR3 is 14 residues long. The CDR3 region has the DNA TGTGCCAGCTCACCCCCCCCGGGTACCTACGAGCAGTACTTC. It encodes CASSPPPGTYEQYF.

The CDR3 here is CASSSAVAEAFF. The DNA of the CDR3 is TGTGCCAGCAGCTCTGCGGTGGCTGAAGCTTTCTTT. J is TRBJ1-1 and V is TRBV7-8; D gene uncertain. There are 12 residues in the CDR3. Germline V gives CDR1 SGHVS, CDR2 FQNEAQ. The V end lost 4 bases, the J end lost 6 bases, and 9 bases lay between the germline ends. The full variable domain, rest sourced from reference TRBV7-8 and TRBJ1-1, is GAGVSQSPRYKVAKRGQDVALRCDPISGHVSLFWYQQALGQGPEFLTYFQNEAQLDKSGLPSDRFFAERPEGSVSTLKIQRTQQEDSAVYLCASSSAVAEAFFGQGTRLTVV.

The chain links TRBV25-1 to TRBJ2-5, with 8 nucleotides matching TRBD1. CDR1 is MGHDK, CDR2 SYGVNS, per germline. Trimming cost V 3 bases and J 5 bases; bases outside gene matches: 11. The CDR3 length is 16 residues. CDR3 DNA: TGTGCCAGCAGTGACTCCCCCGGACAGGGTGGCGAGACCCAGTACTTC. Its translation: CASSDSPGQGGETQYF.

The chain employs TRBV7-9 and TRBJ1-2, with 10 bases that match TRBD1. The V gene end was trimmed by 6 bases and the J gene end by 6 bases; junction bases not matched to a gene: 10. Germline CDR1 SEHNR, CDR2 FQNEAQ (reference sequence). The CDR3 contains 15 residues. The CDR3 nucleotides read TGTGCCAGCAGGTTAAGCTCGGGACAGGGGAATGGCTACACCTTC. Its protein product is CASRLSSGQGNGYTF.